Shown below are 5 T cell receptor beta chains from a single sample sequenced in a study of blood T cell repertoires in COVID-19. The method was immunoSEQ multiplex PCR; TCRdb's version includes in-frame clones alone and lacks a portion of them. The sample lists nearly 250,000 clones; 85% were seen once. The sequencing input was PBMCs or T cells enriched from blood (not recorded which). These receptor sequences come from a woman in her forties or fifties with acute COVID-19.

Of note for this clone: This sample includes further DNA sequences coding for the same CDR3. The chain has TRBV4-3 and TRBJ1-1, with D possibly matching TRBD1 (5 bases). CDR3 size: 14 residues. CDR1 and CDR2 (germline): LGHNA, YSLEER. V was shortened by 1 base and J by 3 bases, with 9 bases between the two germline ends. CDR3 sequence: CASSQAGGYTEAFF. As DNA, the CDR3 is TGCGCCAGCAGCCAAGCCGGGGGATACACTGAAGCTTTCTTT.

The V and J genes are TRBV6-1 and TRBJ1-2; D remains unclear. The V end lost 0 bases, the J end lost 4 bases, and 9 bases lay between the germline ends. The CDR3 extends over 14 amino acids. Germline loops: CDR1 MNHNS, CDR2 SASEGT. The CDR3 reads CASSEARDAYGYTF. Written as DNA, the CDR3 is TGTGCCAGCAGTGAAGCGCGGGATGCCTATGGCTACACCTTC.

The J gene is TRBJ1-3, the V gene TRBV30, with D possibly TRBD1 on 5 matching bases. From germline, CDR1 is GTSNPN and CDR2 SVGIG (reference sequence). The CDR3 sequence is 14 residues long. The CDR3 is CAHRSAGGRNTIYF. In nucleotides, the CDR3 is TGTGCTCACCGATCGGCGGGGGGTAGAAACACCATATATTTT.

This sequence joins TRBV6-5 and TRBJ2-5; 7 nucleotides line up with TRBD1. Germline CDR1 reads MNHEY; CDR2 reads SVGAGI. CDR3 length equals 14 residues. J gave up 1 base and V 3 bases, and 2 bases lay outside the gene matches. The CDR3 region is CASSYDRAQETQYF. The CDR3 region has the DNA TGTGCCAGCAGTTATGACAGGGCCCAAGAGACCCAGTACTTC.

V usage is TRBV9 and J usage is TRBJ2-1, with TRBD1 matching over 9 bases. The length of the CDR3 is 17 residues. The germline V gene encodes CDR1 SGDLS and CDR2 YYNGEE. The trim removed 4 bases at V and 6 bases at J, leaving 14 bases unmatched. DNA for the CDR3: TGTGCCAGCAGCCACACCCGGGACAGGGAGTTTGGCAATGAGCAGTTCTTC. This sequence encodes CASSHTRDREFGNEQFF. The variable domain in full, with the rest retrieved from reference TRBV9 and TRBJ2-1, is DSGVTQTPKHLITATGQRVTLRCSPRSGDLSVYWYQQSLDQGLQFLIQYYNGEERAKGNILERFSAQQFPDLHSELNLSSLELGDSALYFCASSHTRDREFGNEQFFGPGTRLTVL.